The 8 T cell receptor beta chains given below trace back to one sample, sequenced in a study of blood T cell repertoires in COVID-19. TCRdb keeps only in-frame clones here, not all; method: immunoSEQ multiplex PCR. The sample consists of roughly 250,000 clones, approximately 87% of them appearing once. The sample taken for sequencing was peripheral blood. The source of these receptors is a woman in her 50s with acute or convalescent COVID-19.

The chain is built from TRBV19 and TRBJ2-5; 13 bases are a match to TRBD2. The germline V gene encodes CDR1 LNHDA and CDR2 SQIVND (reference sequence). The CDR3 consists of 15 residues. With V trimmed by 6 bases and J by 3 bases, 4 bases remained unmatched. Here the CDR3 reads CASSVGTSGKETQYF. The CDR3, as DNA: TGTGCCAGTAGCGTCGGGACTAGCGGGAAAGAGACCCAGTACTTC.

The chain links TRBV10-3 to TRBJ1-3; 7 bases are a match to TRBD1. Germline V CDR1 and CDR2: ENHRY, SYGVKD. The CDR3 runs 13 residues. V gave up 10 bases and J gave up 4 bases; unmatched junction bases: 7. The CDR3 DNA follows: TGTGCCACCAGGGGGACTGGAGGAAACACCATATATTTT. Translating gives CATRGTGGNTIYF.

This rearrangement joins TRBV7-2 to TRBJ1-5; D gene unclear. Germline V gives CDR1 SGHTA, CDR2 FQGNSA. This CDR3 spans 15 amino acids. The V gene lost 6 bases and the J gene lost 4 bases, with 16 bases spanning the gap. In DNA, the CDR3 is TGTGCCAGCAGTTTATCCCCCGACGGGAATCAGCCCCAGCATTTT. It codes for CASSLSPDGNQPQHF.

V gene TRBV6-1 combines with J gene TRBJ2-4; 12 positions match TRBD1. The CDR3 is made up of 17 amino acids. Trimming took 4 bases from V and 1 from J; bases not matched to a gene: 5. Per germline, CDR1 MNHNS and CDR2 SASEGT. CDR3 sequence: CASSAGTGGSAKNIQYF. CDR3 nucleotide sequence: TGTGCCAGCAGTGCAGGGACAGGGGGCAGTGCCAAAAACATTCAGTACTTC.

V gene TRBV7-9 combines with J gene TRBJ2-1; D unresolved. The V end was cut by 3 bases, the J end by 8 bases, with 11 bases between. The CDR3 has 13 residues. CDR1 and CDR2 (germline): SEHNR, FQNEAQ (reference sequence). The CDR3 nucleotides read TGTGCCAGCAGCTTCGGTAGTTTCTATGAGCAGTTCTTC. Residues: CASSFGSFYEQFF. Combining the CDR3 with reference TRBV7-9 and TRBJ2-1 gives the whole variable domain DTGVSQNPRHKITKRGQNVTFRCDPISEHNRLYWYRQTLGQGPEFLTYFQNEAQLEKSRLLSDRFSAERPKGSFSTLEIQRTEQGDSAMYLCASSFGSFYEQFFGPGTRLTVL.

This chain connects TRBV4-2 to TRBJ2-3; a weak D match, TRBD2 (6 bases). The CDR3 length is 15 residues. V lost 3 bases to trimming and J lost 7 bases, with 17 bases between them. Germline CDR1 reads LGHNA; CDR2 reads YNFKEQ. As DNA, the CDR3 is TGTGCCAGCAGCCAGCCCTCCACTAGCAATCATACGCAGTATTTT. It is translated as CASSQPSTSNHTQYF.

The rearrangement joins TRBV28 to TRBJ1-2, with 8 positions matching TRBD1. The ends lost 6 bases at V and 8 bases at J; junction bases unmatched: 11. The CDR3 has 14 amino acids. Germline V gene lookup returns CDR1 MDHEN and CDR2 SYDVKM. CDR3 nucleotides: TGTGCCAGCAGCCCTCCGGACAGGGTGGGCGGCTACACCTTC. It yields the protein CASSPPDRVGGYTF.

This clone was observed once. The CDR3 DNA sequence: TGTGCCAGCAAAGAGGGAGGACAGCCCCAGCATTTT. It encodes CASKEGGQPQHF. The chain employs TRBV6-5 and TRBJ1-5; D remains ambiguous. With 7 bases removed from V and 7 bases from J, the gap between germline ends came to 11 bases. The CDR3 length is 12 residues. The germline gives CDR1 MNHEY, CDR2 SVGAGI.